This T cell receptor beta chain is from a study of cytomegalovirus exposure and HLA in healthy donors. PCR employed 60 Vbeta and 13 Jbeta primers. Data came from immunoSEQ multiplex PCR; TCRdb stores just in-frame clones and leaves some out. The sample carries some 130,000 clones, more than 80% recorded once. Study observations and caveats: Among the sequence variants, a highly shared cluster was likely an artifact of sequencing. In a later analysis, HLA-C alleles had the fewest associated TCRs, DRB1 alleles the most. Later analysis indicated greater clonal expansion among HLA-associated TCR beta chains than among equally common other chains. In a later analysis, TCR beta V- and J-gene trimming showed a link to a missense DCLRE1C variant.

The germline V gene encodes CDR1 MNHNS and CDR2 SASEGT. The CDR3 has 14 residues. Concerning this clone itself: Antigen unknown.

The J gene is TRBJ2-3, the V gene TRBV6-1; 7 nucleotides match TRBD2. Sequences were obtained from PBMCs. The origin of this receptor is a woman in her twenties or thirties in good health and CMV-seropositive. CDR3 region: CAEGSGEGTDTQYF. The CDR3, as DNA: TGTGCAGAGGGGAGCGGGGAAGGAACAGATACGCAGTATTTT.